The rows below give T cell receptor beta chains drawn from one sample of a study of CD8+ T cells in alopecia areata. Using immunoSEQ multiplex PCR, the repertoire was profiled, and TCRdb retains in-frame clones only, with some absent. Here the sample spans 150,000 to 200,000 clones, 59% being singletons. Sequencing used CD4+ T cells sorted from blood, obtained at week 0. The receptors were sampled from a human donor with alopecia areata. The CDR3 runs from the conserved cysteine through the conserved F or W. D genes are given only for firm matches. Size values are once, few and many counts, or a class for expanded clones, and some rows have none.

V gene	J gene	clone size	D gene	CDR3 length	CDR3 protein	CDR3 DNA
TRBV6-5	TRBJ1-6	-	TRBD1	15	CASSRTGVVYSPLHF	TGTGCCAGCAGCAGAACAGGGGTTGTTTATTCACCCCTCCACTTT
TRBV14	TRBJ1-2	-	-	15	CASSQELRGPLGYTF	TGTGCCAGCAGCCAAGAATTACGGGGCCCCCTTGGCTACACCTTC
TRBV29-1	TRBJ2-7	few	-	12	CSVVDGSSEQYF	TGCAGCGTTGTCGACGGAAGCTCCGAGCAGTACTTC
TRBV7-6	TRBJ1-1	-	-	14	CASSLTWGSAEAFF	TGTGCCAGCAGCTTAACATGGGGGTCGGCTGAAGCTTTCTTT
TRBV4-1	TRBJ1-1	-	-	16	CASSLRDLTVNTEAFF	TGCGCCAGCAGCCTCCGGGACCTTACAGTGAACACTGAAGCTTTCTTT
TRBV30	TRBJ2-6	-	-	13	CARKASGANVLTF	TGTGCACGAAAAGCCTCTGGGGCCAACGTCCTGACTTTC
TRBV27	TRBJ2-7	few	-	11	CASKGVYEQYF	TGTGCCAGCAAGGGCGTCTACGAGCAGTACTTC
TRBV15	TRBJ1-5	-	-	15	CATSREGSGNQPQHF	TGTGCCACCAGCAGAGAAGGGTCCGGCAATCAGCCCCAGCATTTT
TRBV7-8	TRBJ1-5	-	TRBD1	12	CASRTGNQPQHF	TGTGCCAGCAGGACAGGGAATCAGCCCCAGCATTTT
TRBV30	TRBJ2-1	-	TRBD2	17	CAWSVRRGGLSYNEQFF	TGTGCCTGGAGTGTACGGCGCGGGGGGCTCTCCTACAATGAGCAGTTCTTC
TRBV30	TRBJ2-7	-	-	12	CAWRQEIYEQYF	TGTGCCTGGAGACAGGAGATTTACGAGCAGTACTTC
TRBV11-2	TRBJ2-1	once	TRBD2	17	CASTPLPTSGGYNEQFF	TGTGCCAGCACCCCCCTCCCTACTAGCGGGGGCTACAATGAGCAGTTCTTC
TRBV27	TRBJ1-2	few	TRBD1	18	CASSFTRAKDRVIYGYTF	TGTGCCAGCAGTTTTACGAGGGCCAAGGACAGGGTTATCTATGGCTACACCTTC
TRBV6-5	TRBJ1-2	few	TRBD1	13	CASSLTGGDGYTF	TGTGCCAGCAGTTTAACAGGGGGCGATGGCTACACCTTC
TRBV19	TRBJ2-7	-	TRBD1	16	CASSIPGQRSSYEQYF	TGTGCCAGTAGTATTCCGGGACAGCGAAGCTCCTACGAGCAGTACTTC
TRBV29-1	TRBJ1-1	-	-	13	CSVERTLNTEAFF	TGCAGCGTTGAACGGACACTGAACACTGAAGCTTTCTTT
TRBV29-1	TRBJ2-7	few	-	12	CSVVSKSYEQYF	TGCAGCGTTGTTTCGAAATCCTACGAGCAGTACTTC
TRBV27	TRBJ1-5	-	-	14	CASSSATVNQPQHF	TGTGCCAGCAGTTCCGCGACAGTCAATCAGCCCCAGCATTTT
TRBV4-2	TRBJ2-6	-	TRBD1	19	CASSQDARTGPQGANVLTF	TGTGCCAGCAGCCAAGATGCAAGGACAGGGCCGCAGGGGGCCAACGTCCTGACTTTC
TRBV6-1	TRBJ1-1	few	-	13	CASSSHASYEAFF	TGTGCCAGCTCCAGCCACGCATCCTATGAAGCTTTCTTT
TRBV29-1	TRBJ1-6	few	-	15	CSVPKAAAENSPLHF	TGCAGCGTTCCAAAGGCGGCCGCGGAAAATTCACCCCTCCACTTT
TRBV25-1	TRBJ1-1	-	-	13	CASRREPNTEAFF	TGTGCCAGCAGGAGGGAGCCAAACACTGAAGCTTTCTTT
TRBV11-2	TRBJ2-3	few	TRBD2	15	CASSKLAGYTDTQYF	TGTGCCAGCAGCAAACTAGCGGGATACACAGATACGCAGTATTTT
TRBV5-1	TRBJ2-5	-	TRBD2	16	CASSLAAGGGFETQYF	TGCGCCAGCAGCTTAGCAGCGGGGGGAGGTTTCGAGACCCAGTACTTC
TRBV30	TRBJ2-3	-	-	12	CAWSANTDTQYF	TGTGCCTGGAGTGCTAATACGGATACGCAGTATTTT
TRBV29-1	TRBJ1-2	-	-	13	CSVGRRLDYGYTF	TGCAGCGTTGGCAGACGGCTCGACTATGGCTACACCTTC
TRBV15	TRBJ2-6	-	-	16	CATSRDVAIGANVLTF	TGTGCCACCAGCAGAGATGTCGCTATTGGGGCCAACGTCCTGACTTTC
TRBV9	TRBJ1-2	-	-	15	CASSVAGARSYGYTF	TGTGCCAGCAGCGTAGCAGGGGCGCGATCTTATGGCTACACCTTC
TRBV4-1	TRBJ2-6	few	TRBD1	17	CASSQGRQGAGANVLTF	TGCGCCAGCAGCCAAGGGCGTCAGGGGGCTGGGGCCAACGTCCTGACTTTC
TRBV5-1	TRBJ2-2	-	TRBD2	17	CASSPRTSGGAIGELFF	TGCGCCAGCAGCCCGCGGACTAGCGGGGGGGCCATCGGGGAGCTGTTTTTT
TRBV5-1	TRBJ2-7	-	TRBD1	15	CASSLEGQGPYEQYF	TGCGCCAGCAGCTTGGAGGGACAGGGGCCGTACGAGCAGTACTTC
TRBV29-1	TRBJ2-5	once	-	13	CSVGAGTVGTQYF	TGCAGCGTGGGGGCTGGGACGGTCGGGACCCAGTACTTC
TRBV7-6	TRBJ2-3	-	-	14	CASSPTGFTDTQYF	TGTGCCAGCAGCCCCACAGGGTTCACAGATACGCAGTATTTT
TRBV5-1	TRBJ2-1	-	-	13	CASSLRVGGEQFF	TGCGCCAGCAGCTTGCGGGTCGGTGGTGAGCAGTTCTTC
TRBV29-1	TRBJ2-3	once	-	14	CSVEPGEGADTQYF	TGCAGCGTTGAGCCAGGGGAAGGTGCAGATACGCAGTATTTT
TRBV10-2	TRBJ1-5	-	-	13	CASSFSVSQPQHF	TGCGCCAGCAGTTTTTCGGTCAGTCAGCCCCAGCATTTT
TRBV2	TRBJ2-6	-	TRBD1	17	CASRPGQGTPGANVLTF	TGTGCCAGCAGACCGGGACAGGGAACGCCTGGGGCCAACGTCCTGACTTTC
TRBV4-1	TRBJ2-7	-	TRBD1	15	CASSHPGQGNYEQYF	TGCGCCAGCAGCCATCCGGGACAGGGCAACTACGAGCAGTACTTC